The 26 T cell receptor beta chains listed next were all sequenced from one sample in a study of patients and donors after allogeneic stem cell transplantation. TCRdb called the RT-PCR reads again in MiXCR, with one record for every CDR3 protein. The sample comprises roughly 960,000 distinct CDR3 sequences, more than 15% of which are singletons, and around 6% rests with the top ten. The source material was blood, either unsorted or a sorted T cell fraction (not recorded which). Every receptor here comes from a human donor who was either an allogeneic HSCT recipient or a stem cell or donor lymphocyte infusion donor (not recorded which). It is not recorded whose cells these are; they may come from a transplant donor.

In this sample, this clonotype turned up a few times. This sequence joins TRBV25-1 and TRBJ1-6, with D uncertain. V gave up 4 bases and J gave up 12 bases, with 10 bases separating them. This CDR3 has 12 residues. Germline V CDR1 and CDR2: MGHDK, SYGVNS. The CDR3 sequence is CASSVPPGPLHF. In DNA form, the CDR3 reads TGTGCCAGCAGTGTCCCCCCGGGACCCCTCCACTTT.

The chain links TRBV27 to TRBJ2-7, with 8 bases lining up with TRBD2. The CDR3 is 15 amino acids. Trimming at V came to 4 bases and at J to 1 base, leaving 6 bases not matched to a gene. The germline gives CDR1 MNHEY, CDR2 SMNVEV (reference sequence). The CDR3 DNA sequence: TGTGCCAGCAGTTCCCCCGGGGGGGGTTCCTACGAGCAGTACTTC. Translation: CASSSPGGGSYEQYF.

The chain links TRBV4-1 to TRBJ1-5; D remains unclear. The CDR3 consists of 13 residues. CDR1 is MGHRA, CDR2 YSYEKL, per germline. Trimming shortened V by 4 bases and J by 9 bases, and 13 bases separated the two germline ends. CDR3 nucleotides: TGCGCCAGCAGCCTGGGCCCTACGTGGCCCCAGCATTTT. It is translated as CASSLGPTWPQHF.

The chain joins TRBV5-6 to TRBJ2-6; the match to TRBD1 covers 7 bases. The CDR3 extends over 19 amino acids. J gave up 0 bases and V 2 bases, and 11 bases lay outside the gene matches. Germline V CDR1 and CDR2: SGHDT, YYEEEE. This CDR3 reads CASSFLSGTALSGANVLTF. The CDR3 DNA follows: TGTGCCAGCAGCTTTCTGTCCGGGACAGCACTCTCTGGGGCCAACGTCCTGACTTTC.

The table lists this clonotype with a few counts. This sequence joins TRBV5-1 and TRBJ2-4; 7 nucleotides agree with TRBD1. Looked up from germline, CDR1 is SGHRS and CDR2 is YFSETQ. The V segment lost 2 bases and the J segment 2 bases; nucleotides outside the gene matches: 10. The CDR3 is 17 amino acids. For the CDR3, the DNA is TGCGCCAGCAGCTTAACTACCTTGACAGGGACCAAAAACATTCAGTACTTC. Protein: CASSLTTLTGTKNIQYF.

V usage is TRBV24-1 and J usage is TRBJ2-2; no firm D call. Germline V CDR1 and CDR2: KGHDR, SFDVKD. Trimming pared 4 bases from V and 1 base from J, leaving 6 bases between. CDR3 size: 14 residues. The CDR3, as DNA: TGTGCCACCAGTGACCGCAAGAACACCGGGGAGCTGTTTTTT. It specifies CATSDRKNTGELFF.

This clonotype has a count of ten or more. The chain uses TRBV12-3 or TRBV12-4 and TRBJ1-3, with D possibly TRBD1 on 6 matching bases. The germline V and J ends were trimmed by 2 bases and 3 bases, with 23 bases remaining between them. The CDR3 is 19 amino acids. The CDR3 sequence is CASSLRVGPGAKVGNTIYF. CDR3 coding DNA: TGTGCCAGCAGTTTACGCGTCGGCCCGGGGGCTAAGGTTGGAAACACCATATATTTT.

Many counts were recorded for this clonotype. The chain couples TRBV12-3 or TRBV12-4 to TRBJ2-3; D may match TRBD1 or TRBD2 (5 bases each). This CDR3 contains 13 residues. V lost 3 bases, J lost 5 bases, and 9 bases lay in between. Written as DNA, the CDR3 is TGTGCCAGCAGTTTGGGGGATGGAGATACGCAGTATTTT. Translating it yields CASSLGDGDTQYF.

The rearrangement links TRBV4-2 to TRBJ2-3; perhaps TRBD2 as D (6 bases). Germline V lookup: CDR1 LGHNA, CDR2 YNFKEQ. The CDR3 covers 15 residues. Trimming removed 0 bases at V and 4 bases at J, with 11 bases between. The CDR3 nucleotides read TGTGCCAGCAGCCAAGATCCCCGACTAGCAGATACGCAGTATTTT. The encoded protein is CASSQDPRLADTQYF.

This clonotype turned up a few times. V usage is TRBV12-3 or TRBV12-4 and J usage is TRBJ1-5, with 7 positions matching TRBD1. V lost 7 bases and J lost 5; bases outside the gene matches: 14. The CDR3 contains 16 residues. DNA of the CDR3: TGTGCCAGCACTCGCAGAGGACAGGTGCCGGATCAGCCCCAGCATTTT. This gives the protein CASTRRGQVPDQPQHF.

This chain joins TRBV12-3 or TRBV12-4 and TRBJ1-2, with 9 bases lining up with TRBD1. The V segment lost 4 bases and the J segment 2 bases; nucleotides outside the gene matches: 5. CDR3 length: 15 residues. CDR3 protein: CASSSAGQGNYGYTF. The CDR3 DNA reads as TGTGCCAGCAGTTCCGCAGGACAGGGGAACTATGGCTACACCTTC.

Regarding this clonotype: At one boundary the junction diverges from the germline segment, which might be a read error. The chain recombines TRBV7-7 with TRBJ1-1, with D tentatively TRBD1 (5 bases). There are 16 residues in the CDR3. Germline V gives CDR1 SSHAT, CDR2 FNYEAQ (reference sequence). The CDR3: CASSLGGLGHHTEAFF. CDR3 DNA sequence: TGTGCTAGCAGCTTAGGCGGTCTTGGACACCACACTGAAGCTTTCTTT.

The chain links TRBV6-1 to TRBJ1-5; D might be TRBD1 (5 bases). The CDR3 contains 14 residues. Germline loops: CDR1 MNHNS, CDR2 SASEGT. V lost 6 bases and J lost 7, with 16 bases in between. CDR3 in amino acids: CASRGGNWGQPQHF. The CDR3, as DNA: TGTGCCAGCAGGGGGGGGAACTGGGGGCAGCCCCAGCATTTT.

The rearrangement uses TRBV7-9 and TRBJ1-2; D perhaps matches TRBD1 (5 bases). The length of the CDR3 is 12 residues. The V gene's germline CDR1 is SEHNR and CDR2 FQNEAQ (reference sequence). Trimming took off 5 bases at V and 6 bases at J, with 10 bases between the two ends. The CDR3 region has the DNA TGTGCCAGCAGCCGGGACGGAGATGGCTACACCTTC. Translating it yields CASSRDGDGYTF.

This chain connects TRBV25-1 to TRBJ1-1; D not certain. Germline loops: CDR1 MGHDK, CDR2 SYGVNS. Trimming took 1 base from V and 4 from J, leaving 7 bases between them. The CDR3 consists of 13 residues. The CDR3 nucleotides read TGTGCCAGCAGTGAATTGGGAGTCACTGAAGCTTTCTTT. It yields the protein CASSELGVTEAFF.

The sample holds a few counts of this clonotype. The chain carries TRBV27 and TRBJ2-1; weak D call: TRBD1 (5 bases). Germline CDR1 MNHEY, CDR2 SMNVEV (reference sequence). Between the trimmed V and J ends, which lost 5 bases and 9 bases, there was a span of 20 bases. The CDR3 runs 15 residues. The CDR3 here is CASSPPSSRGGEQFF. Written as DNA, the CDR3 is TGTGCCAGCAGTCCCCCAAGTAGTAGGGGTGGTGAGCAGTTCTTC.

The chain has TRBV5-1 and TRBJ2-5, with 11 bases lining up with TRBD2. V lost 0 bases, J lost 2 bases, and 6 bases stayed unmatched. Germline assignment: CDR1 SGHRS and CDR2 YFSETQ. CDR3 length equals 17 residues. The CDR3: CASSLGVLAGVQETQYF. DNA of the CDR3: TGCGCCAGCAGCTTGGGGGTACTAGCGGGGGTACAAGAGACCCAGTACTTC.

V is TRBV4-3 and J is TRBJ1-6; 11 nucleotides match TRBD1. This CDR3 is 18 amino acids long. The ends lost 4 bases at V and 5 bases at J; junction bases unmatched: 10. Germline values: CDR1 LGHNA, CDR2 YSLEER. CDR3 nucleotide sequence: TGCGCCAGCAGCCTCAGGACAGGGGGCTCTACGGATAATTCACCCCTCCACTTT. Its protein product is CASSLRTGGSTDNSPLHF.

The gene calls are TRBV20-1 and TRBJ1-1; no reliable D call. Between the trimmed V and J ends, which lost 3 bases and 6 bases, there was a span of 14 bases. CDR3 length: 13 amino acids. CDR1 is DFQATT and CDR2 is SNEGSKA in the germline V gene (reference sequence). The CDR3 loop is CSASPPASAEAFF. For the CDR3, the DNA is TGCAGTGCTAGCCCCCCAGCCTCGGCTGAAGCTTTCTTT.

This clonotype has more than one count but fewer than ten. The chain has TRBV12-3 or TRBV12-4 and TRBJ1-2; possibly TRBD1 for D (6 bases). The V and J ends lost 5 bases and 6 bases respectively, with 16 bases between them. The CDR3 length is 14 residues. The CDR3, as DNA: TGTGCCAGCAGTCTTTTTCCCACAGGGAATGGCTACACCTTC. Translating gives CASSLFPTGNGYTF.

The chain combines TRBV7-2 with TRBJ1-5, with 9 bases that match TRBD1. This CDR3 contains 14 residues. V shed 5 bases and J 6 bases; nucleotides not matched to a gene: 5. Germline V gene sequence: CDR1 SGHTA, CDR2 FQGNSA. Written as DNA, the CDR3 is TGTGCCAGCAGCCCGACAGGGGGGATTCAGCCCCAGCATTTT. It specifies CASSPTGGIQPQHF.

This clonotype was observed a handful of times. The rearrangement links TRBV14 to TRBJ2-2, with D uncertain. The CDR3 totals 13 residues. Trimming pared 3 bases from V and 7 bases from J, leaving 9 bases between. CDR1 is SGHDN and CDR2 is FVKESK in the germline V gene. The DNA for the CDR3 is TGTGCCAGCAGCCAGGACGTTGGCGGGGAGCTGTTTTTT. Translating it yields CASSQDVGGELFF.

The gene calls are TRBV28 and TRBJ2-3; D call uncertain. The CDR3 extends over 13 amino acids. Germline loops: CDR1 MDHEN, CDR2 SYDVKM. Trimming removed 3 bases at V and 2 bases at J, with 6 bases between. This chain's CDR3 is CASSFFPTDTQYF. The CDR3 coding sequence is TGTGCCAGCAGTTTCTTCCCCACAGATACGCAGTATTTT. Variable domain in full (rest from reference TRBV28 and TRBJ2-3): DVKVTQSSRYLVKRTGEKVFLECVQDMDHENMFWYRQDPGLGLRLIYFSYDVKMKEKGDIPEGYSVSREKKERFSLILESASTNQTSMYLCASSFFPTDTQYFGPGTRLTVL.

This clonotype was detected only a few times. This CDR3 is CASSLGPRGGRVFQAFF. The DNA for the CDR3 is TGTGCCAGCAGCTTAGGCCCCCGGGGGGGCAGGGTTTTCCAAGCTTTCTTT. The rearrangement uses TRBV7-2 and TRBJ1-1, with D possibly being TRBD1 (6 bases). Germline V gives CDR1 SGHTA, CDR2 FQGNSA. Between the trimmed V and J ends, which lost 1 base and 9 bases, there was a span of 24 bases. This CDR3 comprises 17 residues. Using reference TRBV7-2 and TRBJ1-1 for the parts outside the CDR3, the full variable domain is GAGVSQSPSNKVTEKGKDVELRCDPISGHTALYWYRQSLGQGLEFLIYFQGNSAPDKSGLPSDRFSAERTGGSVSTLTIQRTQQEDSAVYLCASSLGPRGGRVFQAFFGQGTRLTVV.

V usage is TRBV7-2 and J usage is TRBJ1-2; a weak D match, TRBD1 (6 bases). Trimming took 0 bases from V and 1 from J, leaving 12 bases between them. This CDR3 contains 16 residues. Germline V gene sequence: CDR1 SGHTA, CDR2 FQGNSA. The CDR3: CASSLAGGAGNYGYTF. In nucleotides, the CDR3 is TGTGCCAGCAGCTTAGCGGGGGGGGCCGGTAACTATGGCTACACCTTC.

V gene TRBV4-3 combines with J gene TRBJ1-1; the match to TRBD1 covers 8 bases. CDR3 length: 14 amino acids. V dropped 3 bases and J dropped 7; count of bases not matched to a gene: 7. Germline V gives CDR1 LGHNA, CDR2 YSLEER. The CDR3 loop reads CASSQAPGGDEAFF. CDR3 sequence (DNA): TGCGCCAGCAGCCAGGCTCCAGGGGGCGATGAAGCTTTCTTT.